This T cell receptor beta chain was recovered during a study of T-cell memory formation after mild COVID-19. Background on the study: Across donors, TCR clusters were largely donor specific.

Each CDR3 protein is one row after TCRdb ran MiXCR on the 5' RACE reads. This table holds nearly 110,000 distinct CDR3 sequences, about a sixth found once. The CDR3 totals 14 residues. From germline, CDR1 is SGHRS and CDR2 YFSETQ. Trimming shortened V by 6 bases and J by 3 bases, and 16 bases separated the two germline ends. This clonotype was detected only a few times. The chain is built from TRBV5-1 and TRBJ2-7; no clear D. What was sequenced was PBMCs or a T cell subset sorted from them (not recorded which). This clonotype was obtained from an adult woman who had mild COVID-19 (a few samples of this study predate the infection). Cell type and time point are not known. CDR3 amino acids: CASTSGTDLYEQYF. DNA of the CDR3: TGCGCCAGCACCTCGGGCACAGACCTCTACGAGCAGTACTTC.